The sequence of this T cell receptor beta chain was determined in a study of T cells after yellow fever vaccination (dated by TCRdb to between 2019 and 2020). As for the study more broadly: The SMART-Seq v4 Ultra Low Input RNA kit was used to prepare libraries from fractions with low cell numbers. Blood samples were taken at several timepoints before and after primary and secondary immunization, and bulk PBMC replicates and cell subsets were isolated. The cohort comprised two healthy male donors, one aged 18 to 30 and one aged 30 to 40 years. To follow T-cell clones before and after primary and booster YFV17D yellow fever vaccination, bulk TCR alpha and beta repertoires were sequenced over time.

Per the publication, the treatment or condition label means: live attenuated yellow fever vaccine strain. A standard Ficoll-Paque protocol was used to isolate PBMCs from peripheral blood. Dynabeads CD4 and CD8 positive selection kits were used to isolate CD4 and CD8 T-cell fractions. RNA was extracted with TriZol from bulk PBMCs, CD4 and CD8 fractions, and dextramer-positive and dextramer-negative fractions. General findings and caveats noted by the study authors: Computational filtering was required because FACS-sorted repertoires could contain abundant contaminating clonotypes from the bulk population. Most clones expanded after primary vaccination were re-detected after the booster (96% of CD4 and around 88% of CD8), suggesting broad memory maintenance. Compared with the primary T-cell response, the secondary T-cell response was faster but weaker, reaching its peak on day 5 rather than on day 15. Because only a couple of donors were included in the study, the extent to which the findings can be generalized is limited. A small share of clonotypes occurred in both CD4 and CD8 compartments, likely arising from convergent recombination.

The germline V gene (reference sequence) sets CDR1 to MNHEY and CDR2 to SMNVEV. Here V drops 7 bases and J drops 3 bases, and the junction holds 11 bases not matched to any gene. The CDR3 has 16 amino acids, counting the end cysteine and phenylalanine. The kept DNA is CDR3 alone, 48 bases in frame from the first base. This clonotype was seen only a few times. Its antigen remains undetermined. No much larger clone exists at a distance of one base, and base qualities are not known. The instrument was an Illumina NovaSeq 6000. TCR cDNA was synthesized by 5'RACE template switching, which introduced a universal primer site and unique molecular identifiers. Priming for cDNA synthesis came from both the TCR alpha and TCR beta constant segments. Library amplification used two PCR steps, and the second PCR step added sample barcodes and sequencing adapters. Libraries were sequenced on Illumina HiSeq 2500 (2x100 bp) or NovaSeq (2x150 bp). As for how the authors treated the data: MIGEC handled demultiplexing of reads and collapsing into UMI consensus sequences, while MiXCR performed V(D)J alignment. Vaccine-responding clonotypes were defined with edgeR using replicate PBMC samples, requiring FDR below 0.01 and a log2 fold change above 5 up to day 15. Bulk clonotypes were assigned CD4 or CD8 identity according to which sequenced CD4 or CD8 repertoire held them at higher abundance. Using fastp at Q25 and MiXCR, TCRdb reprocessed the public reads and kept productive beta chains. Rows with one shared CDR3 protein collapse into an entry with the most common genes and DNA. TCRdb's processing, not the authors' own work, is the source of the V and J calls. Within this sample are about 320,000 distinct CDR3 sequences, with around an eighth of them counted one time only. The ten largest account for 2.5% to 4% of the sample.

Rearrangement joined TRBV27 to TRBJ2-3, and 9 junctional nucleotides match TRBD2. The source is a man between 18 and 29 years old who received the YFV17D yellow fever vaccine. The sample here was CD4+ T cells sorted from PBMCs, taken 15 days after the yellow fever booster vaccination. The CDR3 reads CASTRASGGRTDTQYF. The DNA sequence is as follows: TGTGCCAGCACTCGGGCGAGCGGGGGGCGGACAGATACGCAGTATTTT.